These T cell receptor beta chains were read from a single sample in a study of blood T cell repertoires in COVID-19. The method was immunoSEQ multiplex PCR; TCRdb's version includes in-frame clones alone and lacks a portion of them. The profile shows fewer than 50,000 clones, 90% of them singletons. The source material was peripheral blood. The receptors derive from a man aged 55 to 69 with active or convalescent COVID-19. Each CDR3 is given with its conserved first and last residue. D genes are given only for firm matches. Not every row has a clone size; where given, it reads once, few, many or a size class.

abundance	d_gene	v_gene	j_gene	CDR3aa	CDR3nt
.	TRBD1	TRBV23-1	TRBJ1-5	CASSQGQINQPQHF	TGCGCCAGCAGCCAGGGACAGATCAATCAGCCCCAGCATTTT
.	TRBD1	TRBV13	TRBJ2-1	CASSPQQGALINEQFF	TGTGCCAGCAGCCCGCAACAGGGGGCGCTTATCAATGAGCAGTTCTTC
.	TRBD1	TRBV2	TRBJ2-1	CASTGTANEQFF	TGTGCCAGCACCGGGACAGCTAATGAGCAGTTCTTC
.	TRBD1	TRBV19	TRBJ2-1	CASKNRDSSYNEQFF	TGTGCCAGTAAAAACCGGGACAGCTCCTACAATGAGCAGTTCTTC
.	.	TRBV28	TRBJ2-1	CASRQGYNEQFF	TGTGCCAGCCGGCAGGGCTACAATGAGCAGTTCTTC
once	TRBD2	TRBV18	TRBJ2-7	CASSPLGGGPGNEQYF	TGTGCCAGCTCACCACTCGGGGGAGGGCCCGGCAACGAGCAGTACTTC
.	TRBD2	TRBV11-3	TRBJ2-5	CASSPGLAGETQYF	TGTGCCAGCAGCCCGGGACTAGCGGGAGAGACCCAGTACTTC
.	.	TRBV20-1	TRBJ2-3	CSASRYSSTDTQYF	TGCAGTGCTAGTCGCTACTCTAGCACAGATACGCAGTATTTT
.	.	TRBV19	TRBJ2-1	CASSLGLSSYNEQFF	TGTGCCAGTAGTCTCGGACTCAGCTCCTACAATGAGCAGTTCTTC
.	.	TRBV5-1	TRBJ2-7	CASSWKSDPYEQYF	TGCGCCAGCAGCTGGAAGAGCGACCCCTACGAGCAGTACTTC
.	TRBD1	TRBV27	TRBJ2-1	CASAPQGAGSSYNEQFF	TGTGCCAGCGCTCCCCAGGGGGCGGGGTCTTCCTACAATGAGCAGTTCTTC
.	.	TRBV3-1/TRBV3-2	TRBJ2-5	CASSRVAITLQETQYF	TGTGCCAGCAGCCGGGTAGCGATAACACTCCAAGAGACCCAGTACTTC
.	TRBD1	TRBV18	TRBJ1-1	CASSPGTGAFEAFF	TGTGCCAGCTCACCAGGGACAGGGGCTTTTGAAGCTTTCTTT
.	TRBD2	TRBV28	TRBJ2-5	CASSPAGLAAQETQYF	TGTGCCAGCAGCCCGGCGGGACTAGCGGCCCAAGAGACCCAGTACTTC
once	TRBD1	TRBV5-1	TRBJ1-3	CASSLMDRGNTIYF	TGCGCCAGCAGCTTGATGGACAGGGGAAACACCATATATTTT
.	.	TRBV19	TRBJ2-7	CASSMASTTYEQYF	TGTGCCAGTAGTATGGCTAGCACCACCTACGAGCAGTACTTC
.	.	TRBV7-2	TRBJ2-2	CASSLYRAANTGELFF	TGTGCCAGCAGCCTATACCGAGCTGCGAACACCGGGGAGCTGTTTTTT
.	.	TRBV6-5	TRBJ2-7	CASRQSNLGYEQYF	TGTGCCAGCCGACAGTCCAATTTGGGATACGAGCAGTACTTC
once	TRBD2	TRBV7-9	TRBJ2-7	CASSLPGGFYSYEQYF	TGTGCCAGCAGCTTACCGGGGGGATTTTACTCCTACGAGCAGTACTTC
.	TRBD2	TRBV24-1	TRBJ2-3	CATSDPTPLAGGIYTQYF	TGTGCCACCAGTGATCCCACCCCCCTAGCGGGGGGGATCTATACGCAGTATTTT
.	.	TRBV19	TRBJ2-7	CASSMGDRRTYEQYF	TGTGCCAGTAGTATGGGAGACAGGAGGACCTACGAGCAGTACTTC
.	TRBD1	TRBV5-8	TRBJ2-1	CAIGQGISYNEQFF	TGTGCCATAGGACAGGGAATCTCCTACAATGAGCAGTTCTTC
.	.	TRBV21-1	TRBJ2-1	CASSSTSGRRNEQFF	TGTGCCAGCAGCAGTACTAGCGGGAGGCGTAATGAGCAGTTCTTC
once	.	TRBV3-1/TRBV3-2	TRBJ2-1	CASSPIRTGINEQFF	TGTGCCAGCAGCCCCATTCGAACAGGGATCAATGAGCAGTTCTTC
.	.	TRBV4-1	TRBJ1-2	CASSQLPGNYGYTF	TGCGCCAGCAGCCAACTCCCCGGGAACTATGGCTACACCTTC
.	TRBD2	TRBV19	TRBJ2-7	CASSKTSGSSYEQYF	TGTGCCAGTAGCAAAACTAGCGGGAGTTCCTACGAGCAGTACTTC
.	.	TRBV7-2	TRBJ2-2	CASSSLGLANTGELFF	TGTGCCAGCAGCTCCTTGGGACTTGCGAACACCGGGGAGCTGTTTTTT
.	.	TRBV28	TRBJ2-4	CASSLSGIKNIQYF	TGTGCCAGCAGTTTATCGGGGATTAAAAACATTCAGTACTTC
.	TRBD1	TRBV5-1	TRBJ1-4	CASSIQGDLGEKLFF	TGCGCCAGCAGCATACAGGGGGACCTCGGTGAAAAACTGTTTTTT
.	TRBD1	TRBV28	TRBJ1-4	CASTTGGTNEKLFF	TGTGCCAGCACCACAGGGGGAACTAATGAAAAACTGTTTTTT
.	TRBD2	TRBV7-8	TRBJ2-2	CASSLGGGASTGELFF	TGTGCCAGCAGCTTAGGCGGGGGGGCCAGCACCGGGGAGCTGTTTTTT
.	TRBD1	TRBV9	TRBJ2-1	CASSAGDRERNEQFF	TGTGCCAGCAGCGCGGGGGACAGGGAACGAAATGAGCAGTTCTTC
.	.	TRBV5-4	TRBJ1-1	CASSLEDSGEAFF	TGTGCCAGCAGCCTTGAGGACAGCGGTGAAGCTTTCTTT
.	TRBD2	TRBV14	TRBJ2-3	CASSPIQGLAGVLVF	TGTGCCAGCAGCCCAATCCAGGGGCTAGCGGGAGTGCTAGTTTTT
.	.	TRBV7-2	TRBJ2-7	CASSGGGTISYEQYF	TGTGCCAGCAGCGGCGGTGGGACAATATCCTACGAGCAGTACTTC
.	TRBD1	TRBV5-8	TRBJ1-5	CASSLEPGTGNQPQHF	TGTGCCAGCAGCTTGGAACCCGGGACAGGCAATCAGCCCCAGCATTTT
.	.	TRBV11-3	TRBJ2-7	CASSLFPGVSEQYF	TGTGCCAGCAGCTTATTTCCGGGAGTCAGCGAGCAGTACTTC